This T cell receptor (beta chain) comes out of a study of control samples from healthy donors and cancer patients. The protocol was immunoSEQ multiplex PCR, while the TCRdb copy is restricted to in-frame clones and leaves out a portion. The repertoire has about 110,000 clones, approximately 90% of them found once; the top ten carry roughly 18%. This CDR3 has 16 amino acids. The V gene's germline CDR1 is MDHEN and CDR2 SYDVKM. V lost 6 bases, J lost 8 bases, and 18 bases stayed unmatched. The clonotype originates from a woman aged 45-59 years in good health. The gene calls are TRBV28 and TRBJ2-7, with 8 nucleotides matching TRBD1. Sequences were obtained from blood. CDR3: CASSKRGEGQGIKQYV. For the CDR3, the DNA is TGTGCCAGCAGCAAAAGGGGGGAAGGACAGGGTATCAAGCAGTACGTC.